This is a list of T cell receptor beta chains from one sample in a study of control samples from healthy donors and cancer patients. Data came from immunoSEQ multiplex PCR; TCRdb stores just in-frame clones and leaves some out. The sample consists of 150,000 to 180,000 clones, roughly 94% of them appearing once. The source material was blood. The receptors here all came from a man in his forties or fifties in good health. CDR3s include the opening cysteine and the closing phenylalanine or tryptophan. A D gene is named only where the DNA matches it firmly. Not all rows give a size; the values are once, few, many and, for expanded clones, a class.

TRBJ2-4	NA	TRBV9	NA	CASSAGGLSKNIQYF	TGTGCCAGCAGCGCCGGGGGCCTATCCAAAAACATTCAGTACTTC
TRBJ1-1	NA	TRBV18	TRBD1	CASSLSGGQTEAFF	TGTGCCAGCTCACTATCAGGGGGGCAGACTGAAGCTTTCTTT
TRBJ2-2	NA	TRBV5-1	TRBD1	CASSQRQGRDPTGELFF	TGCGCCAGCAGCCAACGACAGGGGCGGGATCCGACCGGGGAGCTGTTTTTT
TRBJ2-2	NA	TRBV4-1	NA	CASSQAVGSRGGELFF	TGCGCCAGCAGCCAAGCCGTGGGGTCGCGAGGCGGGGAGCTGTTTTTT
TRBJ1-1	NA	TRBV29-1	NA	CSARTANTEAFF	TGCAGCGCCAGGACCGCGAACACTGAAGCTTTCTTT
TRBJ1-6	once	TRBV24-1	NA	CATSPGQSNSPLHF	TGTGCCACCAGTCCCGGACAGAGTAATTCACCCCTCCACTTT
TRBJ1-2	NA	TRBV19	NA	CASSFRSHYGYTF	TGTGCCAGTAGCTTCCGGTCTCACTATGGCTACACCTTC
TRBJ2-3	NA	TRBV7-2	NA	CASSWGGGPTADTQYF	TGTGCCAGCAGCTGGGGAGGGGGGCCTACTGCAGATACGCAGTATTTT
TRBJ1-4	NA	TRBV19	NA	CASSFRVGDDRNEKLFF	TGTGCCAGTAGTTTCAGGGTGGGAGATGACCGTAATGAAAAACTGTTTTTT
TRBJ1-1	NA	TRBV21-1	NA	CASNGKVGTEAFF	TGTGCCAGCAATGGTAAGGTTGGCACTGAAGCTTTCTTT
TRBJ1-2	NA	TRBV30	NA	CASLGGTPMGYTF	TGTGCCTCCCTAGGAGGGACGCCTATGGGCTACACCTTC
TRBJ2-2	NA	TRBV9	TRBD2	CASSGAGGPGELFF	TGTGCCAGCAGCGGCGCGGGGGGGCCCGGGGAGCTGTTTTTT
TRBJ1-1	NA	TRBV30	NA	CAWSWSNTEAFF	TGTGCCTGGAGTTGGAGTAACACTGAAGCTTTCTTT
TRBJ2-1	NA	TRBV28	NA	CASSLAGWNEQFF	TGTGCCAGCAGTTTGGCAGGGTGGAATGAGCAGTTCTTC
TRBJ1-1	NA	TRBV28	NA	CASSIYSRNTEAFF	TGTGCCAGCAGTATCTACTCCAGGAACACTGAAGCTTTCTTT
TRBJ1-4	NA	TRBV28	NA	CASSLYRDTPATNEKLFF	TGTGCCAGCAGTTTATACAGGGACACCCCTGCAACTAATGAAAAACTGTTTTTT
TRBJ2-7	NA	TRBV5-1	TRBD2	CASSLTGTSDEQYF	TGCGCCAGCAGCCTCACCGGGACTAGCGACGAGCAGTACTTC
TRBJ1-1	once	TRBV12-3/TRBV12-4	NA	CASSWGGVTEAFF	TGTGCCAGCAGTTGGGGAGGGGTTACTGAAGCTTTCTTT
TRBJ1-2	NA	TRBV4-1	NA	CASSPRQPYGYTF	TGCGCCAGCAGCCCTAGACAGCCCTATGGCTACACCTTC